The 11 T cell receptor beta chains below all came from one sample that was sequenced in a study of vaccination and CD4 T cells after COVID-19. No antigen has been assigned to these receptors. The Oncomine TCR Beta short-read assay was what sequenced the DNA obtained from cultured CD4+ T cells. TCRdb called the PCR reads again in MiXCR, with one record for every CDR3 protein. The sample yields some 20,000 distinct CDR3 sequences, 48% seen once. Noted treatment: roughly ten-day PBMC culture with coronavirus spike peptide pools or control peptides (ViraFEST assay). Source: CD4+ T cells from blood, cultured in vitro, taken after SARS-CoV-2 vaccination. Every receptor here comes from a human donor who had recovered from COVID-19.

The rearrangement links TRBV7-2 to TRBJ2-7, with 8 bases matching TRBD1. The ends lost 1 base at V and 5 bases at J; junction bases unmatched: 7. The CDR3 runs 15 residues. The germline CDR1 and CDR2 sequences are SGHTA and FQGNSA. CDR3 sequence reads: CASSLEGDRGNEQYF. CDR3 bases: TGTGCCAGCAGCTTAGAAGGTGACAGGGGCAACGAGCAGTACTTC. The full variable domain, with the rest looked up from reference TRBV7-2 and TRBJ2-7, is GAGVSQSPSNKVTEKGKDVELRCDPISGHTALYWYRQSLGQGLEFLIYFQGNSAPDKSGLPSDRFSAERTGGSVSTLTIQRTQQEDSAVYLCASSLEGDRGNEQYFGPGTRLTVT.

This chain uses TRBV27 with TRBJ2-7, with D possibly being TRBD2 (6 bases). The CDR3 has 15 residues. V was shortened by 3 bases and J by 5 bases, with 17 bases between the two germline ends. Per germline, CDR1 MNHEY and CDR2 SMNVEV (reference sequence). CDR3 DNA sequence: TGTGCCAGCAGTTTGGGGGGACTGGTCCGGAACGAGCAGTACTTC. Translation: CASSLGGLVRNEQYF.

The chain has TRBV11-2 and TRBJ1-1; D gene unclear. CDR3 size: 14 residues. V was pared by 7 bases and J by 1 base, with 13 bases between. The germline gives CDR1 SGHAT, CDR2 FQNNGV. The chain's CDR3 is CASTLGRQNTEAFF. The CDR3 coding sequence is TGTGCCAGCACCCTCGGACGACAGAACACTGAAGCTTTCTTT. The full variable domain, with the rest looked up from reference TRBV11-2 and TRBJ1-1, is EAGVAQSPRYKIIEKRQSVAFWCNPISGHATLYWYQQILGQGPKLLIQFQNNGVVDDSQLPKDRFSAERLKGVDSTLKIQPAKLEDSAVYLCASTLGRQNTEAFFGQGTRLTVV.

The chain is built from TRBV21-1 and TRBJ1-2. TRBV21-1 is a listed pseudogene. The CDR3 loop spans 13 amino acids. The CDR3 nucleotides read TGTGCCAGCAGTAAGGGTCCGAACTATGGCTACACCTTC. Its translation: CASSKGPNYGYTF.

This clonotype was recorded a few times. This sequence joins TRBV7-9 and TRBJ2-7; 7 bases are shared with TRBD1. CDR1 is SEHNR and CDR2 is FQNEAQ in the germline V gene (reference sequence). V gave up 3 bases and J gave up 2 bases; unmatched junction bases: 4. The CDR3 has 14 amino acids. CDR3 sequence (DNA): TGTGCCAGCAGCTTGGGACAGCAAGCCTACGAGCAGTACTTC. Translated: CASSLGQQAYEQYF.

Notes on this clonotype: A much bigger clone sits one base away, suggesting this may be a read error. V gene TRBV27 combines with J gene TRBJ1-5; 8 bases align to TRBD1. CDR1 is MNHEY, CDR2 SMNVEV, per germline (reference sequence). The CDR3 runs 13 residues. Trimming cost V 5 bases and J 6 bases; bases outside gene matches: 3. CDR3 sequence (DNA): TGTGCCAGCAGTGTAACAGGGGGTCAGCCCCAGCATTTT. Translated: CASSVTGGQPQHF.

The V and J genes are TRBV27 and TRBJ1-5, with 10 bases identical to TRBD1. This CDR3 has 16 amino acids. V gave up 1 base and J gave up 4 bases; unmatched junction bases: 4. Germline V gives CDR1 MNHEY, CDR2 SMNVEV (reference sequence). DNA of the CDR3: TGTGCCAGCAGTTTATATTTGGGACAGGGGAATCAGCCCCAGCATTTT. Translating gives CASSLYLGQGNQPQHF.

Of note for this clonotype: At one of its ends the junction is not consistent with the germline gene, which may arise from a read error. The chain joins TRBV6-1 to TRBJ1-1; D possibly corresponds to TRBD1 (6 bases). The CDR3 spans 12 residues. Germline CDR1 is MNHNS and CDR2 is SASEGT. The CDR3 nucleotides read TGTGCTAGCAGTGTAGGGGGGACTGAAGCTTTCTTT. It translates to CASSVGGTEAFF.

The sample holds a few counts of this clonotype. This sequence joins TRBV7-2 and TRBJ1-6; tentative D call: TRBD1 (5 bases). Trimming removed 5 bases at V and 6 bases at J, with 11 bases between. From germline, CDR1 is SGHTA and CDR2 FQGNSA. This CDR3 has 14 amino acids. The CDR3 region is CASSQGRSNSPLHF. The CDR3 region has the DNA TGTGCCAGCAGCCAGGGACGGTCTAATTCACCCCTCCACTTT.

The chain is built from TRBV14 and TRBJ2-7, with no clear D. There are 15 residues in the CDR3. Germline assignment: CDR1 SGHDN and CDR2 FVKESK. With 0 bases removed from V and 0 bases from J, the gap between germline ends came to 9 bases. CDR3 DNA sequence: TGTGCCAGCAGCCAAGACGGTTACAGCTCCTACGAGCAGTACTTC. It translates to CASSQDGYSSYEQYF. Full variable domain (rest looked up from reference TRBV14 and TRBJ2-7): EAGVTQFPSHSVIEKGQTVTLRCDPISGHDNLYWYRRVMGKEIKFLLHFVKESKQDESGMPNNRFLAERTGGTYSTLKVQPAELEDSGVYFCASSQDGYSSYEQYFGPGTRLTVT.

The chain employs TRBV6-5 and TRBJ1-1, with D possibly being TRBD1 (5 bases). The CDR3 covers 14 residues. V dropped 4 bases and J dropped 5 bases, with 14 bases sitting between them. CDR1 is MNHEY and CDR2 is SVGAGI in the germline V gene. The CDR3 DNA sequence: TGTGCCAGCAGTTCAGGGCAGGGAAAGACTGAAGCTTTCTTT. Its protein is CASSSGQGKTEAFF.